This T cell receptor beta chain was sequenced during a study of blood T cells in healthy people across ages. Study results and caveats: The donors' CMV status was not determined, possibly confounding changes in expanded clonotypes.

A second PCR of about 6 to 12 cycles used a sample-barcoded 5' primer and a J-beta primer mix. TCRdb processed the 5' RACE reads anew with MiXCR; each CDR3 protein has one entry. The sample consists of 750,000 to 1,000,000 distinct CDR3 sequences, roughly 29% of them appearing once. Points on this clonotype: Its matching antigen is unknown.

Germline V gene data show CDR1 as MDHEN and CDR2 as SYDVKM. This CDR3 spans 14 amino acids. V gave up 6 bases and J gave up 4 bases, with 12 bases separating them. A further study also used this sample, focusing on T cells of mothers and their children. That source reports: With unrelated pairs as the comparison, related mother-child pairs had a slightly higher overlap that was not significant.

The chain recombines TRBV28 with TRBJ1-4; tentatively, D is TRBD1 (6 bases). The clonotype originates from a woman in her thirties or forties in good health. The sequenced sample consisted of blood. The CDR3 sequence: CASSRTVGNEKLFF. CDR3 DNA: TGTGCCAGCAGCCGGACAGTGGGTAATGAAAAACTGTTTTTT.